A single sample is the source of the 11 T cell receptor beta chains below, sequenced in a study of cytomegalovirus exposure and HLA in healthy donors (dated by TCRdb to about 2017). The library was generated by the immunoSEQ multiplex PCR assay. The multiplex PCR relied on a mix of 60 forward primers for TCR Vbeta segments and 13 reverse primers for TCR Jbeta segments. TCRdb took this table from immuneACCESS and kept in-frame rearrangements with V and J called. Such tables lack part of the clones; where checked against another copy, unresolved V genes explain under half of the gap, and the rest is unexplained. This sample is represented by 130,000 to 150,000 clones; roughly 77% of them were singletons. The top ten constitute approximately 3% of the sample. Sequencing was carried out using PBMCs. The receptor source for this set is a female donor in good health and CMV-seronegative.

The chain uses TRBV7-2 and TRBJ1-6; D gene unclear. Germline lookup yields CDR1 SGHTA and CDR2 FQGNSA. The V end was cut by 3 bases, the J end by 7 bases, with 10 bases between. The CDR3 consists of 14 residues. The CDR3 sequence: CASSFKTANSPLHF. CDR3 bases: TGTGCCAGCAGCTTTAAAACCGCGAATTCACCCCTCCACTTT.

J is TRBJ2-7 and V is TRBV18, with 7 nucleotides matching TRBD2. The J segment lost 11 bases and the V segment lost 6 bases, leaving 25 bases of the junction unmatched. The CDR3 spans 17 residues. Germline CDR1 is KGHSH and CDR2 is LQKENI. CDR3 loop: CASSRGDRGAGTFPEYF. The CDR3 region has the DNA TGTGCCAGCTCCCGAGGTGATCGGGGAGCGGGAACCTTTCCGGAGTACTTC.

The rearrangement uses TRBV27 and TRBJ1-2, with 9 nucleotides matching TRBD1. V lost 5 bases and J lost 6; bases outside the gene matches: 13. The CDR3 spans 16 residues. The germline CDR1 and CDR2 sequences are MNHEY and SMNVEV (reference sequence). This chain's CDR3 is CASSRGQGTRGDGYTF. CDR3 nucleotides: TGTGCCAGCAGTCGAGGACAGGGGACTCGGGGCGATGGCTACACCTTC.

The rearrangement joins TRBV11-2 to TRBJ1-5, with D unclear. The CDR3 is 13 residues long. Trimming removed 2 bases at V and 6 bases at J, with 8 bases between. Germline CDR1 is SGHAT and CDR2 is FQNNGV. The CDR3 DNA reads as TGTGCCAGCAGCTTATACGAGGGTCAGCCCCAGCATTTT. Its translation: CASSLYEGQPQHF.

V and J are TRBV5-4 and TRBJ2-7; possibly TRBD1 for D (6 bases). Germline values: CDR1 SGHNT, CDR2 YYREEE (reference sequence). The CDR3 contains 13 residues. The germline V and J ends were trimmed by 3 bases and 5 bases, with 12 bases remaining between them. The CDR3 DNA reads TGTGCCAGCAGCTCGCCAAACAGGGACGAGCAGTACTTC. Residues: CASSSPNRDEQYF.

This sequence joins TRBV27 and TRBJ2-2; D not resolved. Trimming took off 3 bases at V and 4 bases at J, with 6 bases between the two ends. The CDR3 is 13 amino acids. Germline-derived CDR1 and CDR2 are MNHEY and SMNVEV (reference sequence). As DNA, the CDR3 is TGTGCCAGCAGTTTTTCGGTCACCGGGGAGCTGTTTTTT. Amino acids: CASSFSVTGELFF.

This sequence joins TRBV28 and TRBJ1-1, with D hard to call. Germline CDR1 reads MDHEN; CDR2 reads SYDVKM. The ends were cut back, 3 bases at V and 7 bases at J, with 9 bases in the middle. The CDR3 loop spans 12 amino acids. CDR3 sequence: CASSFTVFEAFF. The CDR3 DNA is TGTGCCAGCAGTTTTACAGTTTTTGAAGCTTTCTTT.

With respect to this clone: The junction differs from germline at one of its ends, possibly a read error. This chain links TRBV7-2 with TRBJ2-7, with D possibly being TRBD1 (7 bases). CDR1 and CDR2 from the germline V gene are SGHTA and FQGNSA. CDR3 length: 12 residues. The CDR3 protein is CASSLDRQGLNF. The DNA of the CDR3 is TGTGCCAGCAGCTTAGACAGACAGGGACTGAACTTC.

The chain combines TRBV6-5 with TRBJ1-6; D perhaps matches TRBD1 (5 bases). The CDR3 covers 16 residues. V shed 0 bases and J shed 7 bases, with 13 bases lying between them. Germline V gives CDR1 MNHEY, CDR2 SVGAGI. Written as DNA, the CDR3 is TGTGCCAGCAGTTACTCGATGCTACAGGTCAATTCACCCCTCCACTTT. Protein: CASSYSMLQVNSPLHF.

This clone has a handful of counts. The chain employs TRBV5-1 and TRBJ2-6; perhaps TRBD2 as D (6 bases). Per germline, CDR1 SGHRS and CDR2 YFSETQ. Trimming left V 1 base short and J 2 bases short, with 16 bases between. This CDR3 is built from 18 residues. The CDR3 nucleotides read TGCGCCAGCAGCTTGCTAGTTGGTCGGAGGGCTGGGGCCAACGTCCTGACTTTC. Translating it yields CASSLLVGRRAGANVLTF.

The CDR3 loop is CSVGGQGLNHNEKLFF. DNA for the CDR3: TGCAGCGTTGGGGGACAGGGCCTCAATCATAATGAAAAACTGTTTTTT. The V gene is TRBV29-1, the J gene TRBJ1-4; 9 bases fit TRBD1. Germline CDR1 reads SQVTM; CDR2 reads ANQGSEA. CDR3 length: 16 amino acids. Trimming took 4 bases from V and 4 from J; bases not matched to a gene: 10.